Listed here are 2 T cell receptor beta chains from one sample, sequenced in a study of blood T cell repertoires in COVID-19. The data were produced by immunoSEQ multiplex PCR, yet TCRdb's version contains in-frame clones alone and is incomplete. This sample has some 390,000 clones; approximately 86% occur once, and the top ten carry 3%. Source material: peripheral blood. These receptor sequences come from a human donor in a cohort sampled during active COVID-19.

V and J are TRBV7-2 and TRBJ1-2; weak D call: TRBD1 (6 bases). The CDR3 runs 19 residues. With 5 bases removed from V and 3 bases from J, the gap between germline ends came to 28 bases. Germline V CDR1 and CDR2: SGHTA, FQGNSA. The CDR3 protein is CASSTPLPRDRRQDYGYTF. The CDR3 bases are TGTGCCAGCAGCACCCCTCTCCCCCGCGACAGGCGCCAAGACTATGGCTACACCTTC.

This clone was seen more than once but under ten times. This chain connects TRBV29-1 to TRBJ1-2, with a weak D call TRBD1 (6 bases). Trimming took 4 bases from V and 8 from J, leaving 17 bases between them. The CDR3 is 13 amino acids. CDR1 is SQVTM, CDR2 ANQGSEA, per germline. DNA for the CDR3: TGCAGCGTTGGGGGGGGCTTTGGAGACGGCTACACCTTC. This gives the protein CSVGGGFGDGYTF.